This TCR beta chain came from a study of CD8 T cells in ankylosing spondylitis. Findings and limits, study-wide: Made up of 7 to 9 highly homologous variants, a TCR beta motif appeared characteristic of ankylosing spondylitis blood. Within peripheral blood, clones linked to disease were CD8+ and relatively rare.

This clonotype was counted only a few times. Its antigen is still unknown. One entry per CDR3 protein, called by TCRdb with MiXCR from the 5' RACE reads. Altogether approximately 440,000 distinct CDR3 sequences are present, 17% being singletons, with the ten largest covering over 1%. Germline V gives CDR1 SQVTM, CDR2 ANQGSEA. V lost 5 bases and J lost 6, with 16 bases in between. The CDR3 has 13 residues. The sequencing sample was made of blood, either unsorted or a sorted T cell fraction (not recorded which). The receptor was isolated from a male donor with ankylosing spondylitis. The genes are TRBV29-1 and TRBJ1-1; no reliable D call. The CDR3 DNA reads TGCAGCGTTACCTATTATAACGTCGCTGAAGCTTTCTTT. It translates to CSVTYYNVAEAFF. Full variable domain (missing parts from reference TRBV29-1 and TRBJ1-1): SAVISQKPSRDICQRGTSLTIQCQVDSQVTMMFWYRQQPGQSLTLIATANQGSEATYESGFVIDKFPISRPNLTFSTLTVSNMSPEDSSIYLCSVTYYNVAEAFFGQGTRLTVV.